A selection of T cell receptor beta chains follows, all from one sample in a study of vaccination effects on CD4 cells after COVID-19. No cognate antigen is known for these TCRs. The repertoire was sequenced with immunoSEQ multiplex PCR; TCRdb's copy has only in-frame clones and lacks some. The table lists fewer than 90,000 clones, roughly 73% of them singletons. Specimen: CD4+ T cells from PBMCs cultured with HIV peptides, collected before COVID-19 vaccination. These receptors all stem from a human donor who had a prior SARS-CoV-2 infection. The CDR3 runs from the conserved cysteine through the conserved F or W. D genes are given only for firm matches. The listing skips clone size in some rows; elsewhere it reads once, few, many or a size class.

D: .; V: TRBV25-1; size: few; J: TRBJ1-1; CDR3: CASSEQSGGNTEAFF; DNA: TGTGCCAGCAGTGAACAGTCCGGCGGAAACACTGAAGCTTTCTTT
D: .; V: TRBV5-5; size: .; J: TRBJ2-1; CDR3: CASSLLAVYNEQFF; DNA: TGTGCCAGCAGCTTACTAGCCGTCTACAATGAGCAGTTCTTC
D: .; V: TRBV3-1/TRBV3-2; size: .; J: TRBJ1-5; CDR3: CASSRSPINQPQHF; DNA: TGTGCCAGCAGCCGGAGTCCGATCAATCAGCCCCAGCATTTT
D: .; V: TRBV11-3; size: .; J: TRBJ1-1; CDR3: CASSLLGSDTEAFF; DNA: TGTGCCAGCAGCTTACTAGGGTCGGACACTGAAGCTTTCTTT
D: .; V: TRBV24-1; size: .; J: TRBJ2-3; CDR3: CATSDRSDGDTQYF; DNA: TGTGCCACCAGTGATCGGTCAGACGGGGATACGCAGTATTTT
D: TRBD1; V: TRBV4-1; size: .; J: TRBJ1-1; CDR3: CASSQDSIQTGGSFF; DNA: TGCGCCAGCAGCCAAGATTCGATCCAGACAGGGGGATCTTTCTTT
D: .; V: TRBV6-1; size: .; J: TRBJ2-7; CDR3: CASSDFGDGYF; DNA: TGTGCCAGCAGTGATTTCGGGGACGGATACTTC
D: .; V: TRBV20-1; size: .; J: TRBJ1-2; CDR3: CSASSPTDNYGYTF; DNA: TGCAGTGCTAGTAGCCCGACAGACAACTATGGCTACACCTTC
D: TRBD1; V: TRBV2; size: .; J: TRBJ1-1; CDR3: CASTVLTGGTEAFF; DNA: TGTGCCAGCACCGTACTTACAGGGGGCACTGAAGCTTTCTTT
D: .; V: TRBV19; size: .; J: TRBJ1-1; CDR3: CASTTSSEAFF; DNA: TGTGCCAGTACTACAAGTTCTGAAGCTTTCTTT
D: .; V: TRBV7-2; size: .; J: TRBJ2-3; CDR3: CASSLAPDSSTDTQYF; DNA: TGTGCCAGCAGCTTAGCGCCGGACTCTAGCACAGATACGCAGTATTTT
D: TRBD2; V: TRBV4-1; size: once; J: TRBJ2-2; CDR3: CASSQGVAGGPTGELFF; DNA: TGCGCCAGCAGCCAAGGGGTAGCGGGGGGGCCTACCGGGGAGCTGTTTTTT
D: .; V: TRBV5-5; size: .; J: TRBJ1-4; CDR3: CASSPPRVTGEKLFF; DNA: TGTGCCAGCAGCCCCCCCCGAGTTACAGGGGAAAAACTGTTTTTT
D: .; V: TRBV12-3/TRBV12-4; size: .; J: TRBJ2-3; CDR3: CASSSRGADTQYF; DNA: TGTGCCAGCAGTTCTCGGGGTGCAGATACGCAGTATTTT
D: .; V: TRBV9; size: many; J: TRBJ2-2; CDR3: CASSASGWDTGELFF; DNA: TGTGCCAGCAGCGCCAGCGGATGGGACACCGGGGAGCTGTTTTTT
D: .; V: TRBV27; size: .; J: TRBJ1-6; CDR3: CASSLMWGAGNSPLHF; DNA: TGTGCCAGCAGTTTAATGTGGGGGGCGGGTAATTCACCCCTCCACTTT
D: .; V: TRBV7-9; size: .; J: TRBJ1-4; CDR3: CASSLGVKLTNEKLFF; DNA: TGTGCCAGCAGCTTAGGTGTTAAGTTAACTAATGAAAAACTGTTTTTT
D: .; V: TRBV5-6; size: .; J: TRBJ2-7; CDR3: CASSVAYEQYF; DNA: TGTGCCAGCAGCGTAGCCTACGAGCAGTACTTC
D: .; V: TRBV6-5; size: .; J: TRBJ2-2; CDR3: CASRQYTGELFF; DNA: TGTGCCAGCAGACAGTACACCGGGGAGCTGTTTTTT
D: .; V: TRBV2; size: .; J: TRBJ2-1; CDR3: CASTVDNPHEQFF; DNA: TGTGCTAGCACTGTCGATAATCCCCATGAGCAGTTCTTC
D: TRBD1; V: TRBV5-1; size: .; J: TRBJ1-1; CDR3: CASSLGQGEAFF; DNA: TGCGCCAGCAGCTTGGGACAGGGTGAAGCTTTCTTT
D: .; V: TRBV2; size: .; J: TRBJ1-2; CDR3: CARETPRDNGYTF; DNA: TGTGCCAGAGAAACACCTCGGGACAATGGCTACACCTTC
D: .; V: TRBV24-1; size: .; J: TRBJ2-2; CDR3: CATSGPSPGELFF; DNA: TGTGCCACCAGTGGCCCCTCCCCCGGGGAGCTGTTTTTT
D: .; V: TRBV7-9; size: .; J: TRBJ2-3; CDR3: CASSLGSSGTDTQYF; DNA: TGTGCCAGCAGCTTAGGAAGTAGCGGCACAGATACGCAGTATTTT
D: TRBD1; V: TRBV5-1; size: once; J: TRBJ1-6; CDR3: CASSFRDRGHFSPSLNNSPLHF; DNA: TGCGCCAGCAGCTTCCGGGACAGGGGGCATTTTAGCCCATCCTTAAATAATTCACCCCTCCACTTT
D: TRBD2; V: TRBV7-2; size: .; J: TRBJ2-3; CDR3: CASSLLAGVPDTQYF; DNA: TGTGCCAGCAGCTTACTAGCGGGAGTCCCAGATACGCAGTATTTT
D: TRBD1; V: TRBV30; size: .; J: TRBJ2-3; CDR3: CAWSAGQLDTQYF; DNA: TGTGCCTGGAGTGCGGGACAGTTAGATACGCAGTATTTT
D: .; V: TRBV6-5; size: .; J: TRBJ2-5; CDR3: CASSTIPWETQYF; DNA: TGTGCCAGCAGTACTATACCTTGGGAGACCCAGTACTTC
D: TRBD1; V: TRBV9; size: .; J: TRBJ2-7; CDR3: CASSASGTGIYEQYF; DNA: TGTGCCAGCAGCGCATCCGGGACAGGGATTTACGAGCAGTACTTC
D: TRBD2; V: TRBV7-2; size: .; J: TRBJ2-1; CDR3: CASSLVAGAEQFF; DNA: TGTGCCAGCAGCTTAGTAGCGGGGGCGGAGCAGTTCTTC
D: .; V: TRBV4-1; size: .; J: TRBJ1-5; CDR3: CASSQLLQGNQPQHF; DNA: TGCGCCAGCAGCCAACTACTCCAGGGGAATCAGCCCCAGCATTTT
D: TRBD1; V: TRBV7-3; size: .; J: TRBJ2-5; CDR3: CASSPNRGPGETQYF; DNA: TGTGCCAGCAGCCCCAACAGGGGGCCAGGGGAGACCCAGTACTTC
D: .; V: TRBV4-1; size: .; J: TRBJ1-2; CDR3: CASSQLAEKIYGYTF; DNA: TGCGCCAGCAGCCAACTAGCAGAAAAAATCTATGGCTACACCTTC
D: TRBD2; V: TRBV7-2; size: .; J: TRBJ2-5; CDR3: CASSLTSGLQETQYF; DNA: TGTGCCAGCAGCCTGACTAGCGGATTGCAAGAGACCCAGTACTTC
D: TRBD2; V: TRBV14; size: .; J: TRBJ2-5; CDR3: CASSQLLSGRQETQYF; DNA: TGTGCCAGCAGCCAACTACTTAGCGGGAGACAAGAGACCCAGTACTTC
D: .; V: TRBV30; size: once; J: TRBJ1-4; CDR3: CALSRQYSWEKLFF; DNA: TGTGCCTTAAGCCGACAGTATAGTTGGGAAAAACTGTTTTTT
D: .; V: TRBV7-2; size: .; J: TRBJ1-2; CDR3: CASSQERGSGGYTF; DNA: TGTGCCAGCAGCCAAGAGCGGGGTAGTGGGGGCTACACCTTC
D: .; V: TRBV12-3/TRBV12-4; size: .; J: TRBJ1-1; CDR3: CASSVRRDTEAFF; DNA: TGTGCCAGCAGTGTTAGACGAGACACTGAAGCTTTCTTT
D: .; V: TRBV7-8; size: .; J: TRBJ1-2; CDR3: CASSFTGSYGYTF; DNA: TGTGCCAGCAGCTTTACAGGGAGCTATGGCTACACCTTC
D: .; V: TRBV27; size: .; J: TRBJ2-2; CDR3: CASSYALVYGTGELFF; DNA: TGTGCCAGCAGTTATGCCCTAGTCTATGGCACCGGGGAGCTGTTTTTT
D: TRBD2; V: TRBV11-2; size: .; J: TRBJ2-7; CDR3: CASGLAGAYEQYF; DNA: TGTGCCAGCGGGCTAGCGGGGGCCTACGAGCAGTACTTC
D: TRBD1; V: TRBV3-1/TRBV3-2; size: .; J: TRBJ1-6; CDR3: CASSLRQGADSPLHF; DNA: TGTGCCAGCAGCCTACGACAGGGGGCAGATTCACCCCTCCACTTT
D: TRBD1; V: TRBV6-2/TRBV6-3; size: .; J: TRBJ2-6; CDR3: CASSHGQGALGANVLTF; DNA: TGTGCCAGCAGCCACGGACAGGGGGCGCTTGGGGCCAACGTCCTGACTTTC
D: .; V: TRBV2; size: .; J: TRBJ1-1; CDR3: CASRRDMNTEAFF; DNA: TGTGCCTCACGAAGGGATATGAACACTGAAGCTTTCTTT
D: .; V: TRBV30; size: few; J: TRBJ2-1; CDR3: CAWSVLQAGHYNEQFF; DNA: TGTGCCTGGAGTGTATTGCAAGCGGGCCACTACAATGAGCAGTTCTTC
D: .; V: TRBV30; size: .; J: TRBJ1-3; CDR3: CAWSVKGGNTIYF; DNA: TGTGCCTGGAGTGTAAAAGGGGGAAACACCATATATTTT
D: .; V: TRBV9; size: .; J: TRBJ2-3; CDR3: CASSSGSLSTDTQYF; DNA: TGTGCCAGCAGCTCAGGAAGTCTTAGCACAGATACGCAGTATTTT
D: .; V: TRBV4-2; size: once; J: TRBJ2-4; CDR3: CASSQGWEGGNIQYF; DNA: TGTGCCAGCAGCCAAGGGTGGGAAGGGGGAAACATTCAGTACTTC
D: .; V: TRBV5-1; size: few; J: TRBJ2-1; CDR3: CASSFYNEQFF; DNA: TGCGCCAGCAGTTTCTACAATGAGCAGTTCTTC
D: TRBD2; V: TRBV7-8; size: few; J: TRBJ2-1; CDR3: CASSSKLAGATGEQFF; DNA: TGTGCCAGCAGCTCTAAACTAGCGGGGGCCACAGGTGAGCAGTTCTTC
D: TRBD2; V: TRBV4-3; size: .; J: TRBJ2-7; CDR3: CASSPKLAGESYEQYF; DNA: TGCGCCAGCAGCCCAAAACTAGCGGGAGAATCTTACGAGCAGTACTTC
D: .; V: TRBV5-1; size: .; J: TRBJ2-1; CDR3: CASRASLQSSYNEQFF; DNA: TGCGCCAGCAGGGCCTCGTTGCAGAGCTCCTACAATGAGCAGTTCTTC
D: .; V: TRBV5-1; size: .; J: TRBJ2-2; CDR3: CASQGRINTGELFF; DNA: TGCGCCAGCCAGGGACGGATAAACACCGGGGAGCTGTTTTTT
D: TRBD2; V: TRBV10-2; size: .; J: TRBJ2-5; CDR3: CASTRGLAGGTWDF; DNA: TGCGCCAGCACGAGGGGACTAGCGGGGGGCACCTGGGACTTC
D: TRBD1; V: TRBV6-5; size: .; J: TRBJ1-2; CDR3: CASRRQGGGYTF; DNA: TGTGCCAGCAGGCGACAGGGCGGTGGCTACACCTTC